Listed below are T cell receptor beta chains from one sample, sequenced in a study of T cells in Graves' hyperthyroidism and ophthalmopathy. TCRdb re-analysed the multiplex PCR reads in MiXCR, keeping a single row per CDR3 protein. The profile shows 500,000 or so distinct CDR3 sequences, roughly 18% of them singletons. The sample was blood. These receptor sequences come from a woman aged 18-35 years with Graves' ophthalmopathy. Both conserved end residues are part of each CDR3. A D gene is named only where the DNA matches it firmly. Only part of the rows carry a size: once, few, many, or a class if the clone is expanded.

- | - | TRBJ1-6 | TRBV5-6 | CASSSGARSPLHF | TGTGCCAGCAGCTCAGGGGCGCGGTCACCCCTCCACTTT
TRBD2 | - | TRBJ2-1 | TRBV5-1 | CASSLTSGTVNEQFF | TGCGCCAGCAGCCTGACTAGCGGGACGGTCAATGAGCAGTTCTTC
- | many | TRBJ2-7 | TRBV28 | CASSSIRGSLHEQYF | TGTGCCAGCAGTTCAATAAGGGGTTCGCTACACGAGCAGTACTTC
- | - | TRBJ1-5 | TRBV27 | CASSLEASIGPQHF | TGTGCCAGCAGTTTAGAGGCTTCCATAGGACCCCAGCATTTT
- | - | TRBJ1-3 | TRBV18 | CASSSGLENTIYF | TGTGCCAGCTCGTCCGGGCTTGAAAACACCATATATTTT
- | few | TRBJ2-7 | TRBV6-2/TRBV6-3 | CASSYMVCEQYF | TGTGCCAGCAGTTACATGGTCTGCGAGCAGTACTTC
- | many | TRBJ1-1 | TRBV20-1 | CSAQGGNTEAFF | TGCAGTGCTCAAGGGGGGAACACTGAAGCTTTCTTT
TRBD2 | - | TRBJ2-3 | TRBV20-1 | CSASGLAGPDTQYF | TGCAGTGCCTCGGGACTAGCGGGACCAGATACGCAGTATTTT
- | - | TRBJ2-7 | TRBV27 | CASSLRVGTLDPRAYEQYF | TGTGCCAGCAGTCTTCGCGTTGGGACTCTGGACCCAAGGGCTTACGAGCAGTACTTC
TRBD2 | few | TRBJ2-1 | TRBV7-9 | CASSLYVGLGDNEQFF | TGTGCCAGCAGCTTATACGTGGGACTAGGCGACAATGAGCAGTTCTTC
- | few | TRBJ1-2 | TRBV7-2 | CASSRGTRPNYGYTF | TGTGCCAGCAGCCGAGGGACGCGCCCGAACTATGGCTACACCTTC
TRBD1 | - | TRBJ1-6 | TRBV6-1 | CARWRAHETGHSPLHF | TGTGCCAGGTGGAGGGCGCATGAGACAGGGCACTCACCCCTCCACTTT
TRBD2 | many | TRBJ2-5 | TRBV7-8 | CASSNRLAGPQETQYF | TGTGCCAGCAGCAACAGACTAGCGGGGCCCCAAGAGACCCAGTACTTC
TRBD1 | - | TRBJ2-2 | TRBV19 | CATRQGRHTGELFF | TGTGCCACGCGACAGGGGCGGCACACCGGGGAGCTGTTTTTT
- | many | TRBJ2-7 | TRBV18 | CASSPGGFYEQYF | TGTGCCAGCTCACCAGGGGGGTTCTACGAGCAGTACTTC
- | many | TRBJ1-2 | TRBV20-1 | CSASDRPPNYGYTF | TGCAGTGCTAGTGACAGGCCTCCTAACTATGGCTACACCTTC
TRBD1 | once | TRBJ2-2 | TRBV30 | CAWSGAGTANTGELFF | TGTGCCTGGAGTGGGGCCGGGACAGCGAACACCGGGGAGCTGTTTTTT
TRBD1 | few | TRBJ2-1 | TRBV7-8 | CASSPGTGSNEQFF | TGTGCCAGCAGCCCCGGGACAGGGTCCAATGAGCAGTTCTTC
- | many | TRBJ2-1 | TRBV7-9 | CASSLRAEKQFF | TGTGCCAGCAGCCTCCGGGCGGAGAAGCAGTTCTTC
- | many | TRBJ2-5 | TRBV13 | CASSWLQETQYF | TGTGCCAGCAGCTGGCTGCAAGAGACCCAGTACTTC
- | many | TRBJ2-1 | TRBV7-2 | CASSLYSSYNEQFF | TGTGCCAGCAGCTTGTACAGCTCCTACAATGAGCAGTTCTTC
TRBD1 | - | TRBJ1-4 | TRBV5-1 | CASSVTGGVNEKLFF | TGCGCCAGCAGTGTGACAGGGGGTGTTAATGAAAAACTGTTTTTT
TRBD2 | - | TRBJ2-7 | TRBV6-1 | CASSDTSGRAEQYF | TGTGCCAGCAGTGATACTAGCGGGAGAGCCGAGCAGTACTTC
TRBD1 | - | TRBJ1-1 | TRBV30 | CAWSGTGRGEAFF | TGTGCCTGGAGTGGGACAGGGAGGGGTGAAGCTTTCTTT
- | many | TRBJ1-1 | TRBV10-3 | CAISGQLNTEAFF | TGTGCCATCAGCGGACAGTTGAACACTGAAGCTTTCTTT
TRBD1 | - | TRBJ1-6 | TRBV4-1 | CASSQVGTGDSPLHF | TGCGCCAGCAGCCAAGTAGGAACAGGGGATTCACCCCTCCACTTT
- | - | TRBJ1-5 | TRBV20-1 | CSARTGTQPQHF | TGCAGTGCTCGCACGGGGACTCAGCCCCAGCATTTT
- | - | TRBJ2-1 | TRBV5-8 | CAWGVGSSYNEQFF | TGTGCCTGGGGGGTGGGGTCCTCCTACAATGAGCAGTTCTTC
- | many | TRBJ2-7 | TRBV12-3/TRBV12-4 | CASSTDRSYEQYF | TGTGCCAGCAGTACCGACAGGTCCTACGAGCAGTACTTC
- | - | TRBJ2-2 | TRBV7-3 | CASSVDLGGLNTGELFF | TGTGCCAGCAGCGTCGATTTAGGAGGGTTGAACACCGGGGAGCTGTTTTTT
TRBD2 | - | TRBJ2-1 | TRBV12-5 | CATQGRGVNNEQFF | TGTGCCACTCAAGGGCGGGGGGTTAACAATGAGCAGTTCTTC
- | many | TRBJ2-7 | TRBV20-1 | CSARPLRDRYEQYF | TGCAGTGCCAGGCCCCTGCGGGACCGGTACGAGCAGTACTTC
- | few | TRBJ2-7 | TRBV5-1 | CASPLGGHYHEQYF | TGCGCCAGCCCCCTTGGGGGACATTACCACGAGCAGTACTTC
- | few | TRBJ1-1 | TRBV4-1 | CASSQGGPSNTEAFF | TGCGCCAGCAGCCAAGGGGGCCCCTCGAACACTGAAGCTTTCTTT
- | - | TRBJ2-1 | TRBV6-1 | CASSEENERFF | TGTGCCAGCAGTGAAGAAAATGAGCGGTTCTTC
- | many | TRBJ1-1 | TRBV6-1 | CASSVSRNSYTEAFF | TGTGCCAGCAGTGTCTCCAGAAACTCATACACTGAAGCTTTCTTT
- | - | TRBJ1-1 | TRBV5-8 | CASSLDGDLNTEAFF | TGTGCCAGCAGCTTGGATGGGGACCTTAACACTGAAGCTTTCTTT
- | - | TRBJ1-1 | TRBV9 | CASSPLGGITEAFF | TGTGCCAGCAGCCCACTGGGGGGAATCACTGAAGCTTTCTTT
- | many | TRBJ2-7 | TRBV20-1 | CSARGLSYEQYF | TGCAGTGCTAGGGGACTTTCCTACGAGCAGTACTTC
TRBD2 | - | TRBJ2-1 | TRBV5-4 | CASSLVSGRQDEQFF | TGTGCCAGCAGCTTGGTTAGCGGGAGGCAGGATGAGCAGTTCTTC
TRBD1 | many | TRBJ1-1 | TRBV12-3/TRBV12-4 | CASSLYWTGMNTEAFF | TGTGCCAGCAGTTTATATTGGACAGGCATGAACACTGAAGCTTTCTTT
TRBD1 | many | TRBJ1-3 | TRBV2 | CASRGGGNTIYF | TGTGCCAGCCGAGGGGGCGGAAACACCATATATTTT
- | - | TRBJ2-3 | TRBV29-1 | CSVSGSQGDTQYF | TGCAGCGTCTCCGGGAGCCAGGGAGATACGCAGTATTTT
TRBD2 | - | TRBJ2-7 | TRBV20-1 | CSAGTSGNNEQYF | TGCAGTGCTGGGACTAGCGGCAACAACGAGCAGTACTTC
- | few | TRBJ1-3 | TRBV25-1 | CASRPPIRSGNTIYF | TGTGCCAGCAGGCCCCCGATCAGATCTGGAAACACCATATATTTT
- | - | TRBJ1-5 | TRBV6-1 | CASSPMGREGQPQHF | TGTGCCAGCAGCCCTATGGGGAGAGAGGGTCAGCCCCAGCATTTT
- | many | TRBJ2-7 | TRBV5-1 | CASSLDGRLYEQYF | TGCGCCAGCAGCTTGGACGGCAGGCTGTACGAGCAGTACTTC
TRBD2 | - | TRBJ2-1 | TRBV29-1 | CSVEDLAGGYNEQFF | TGCAGCGTTGAAGATTTAGCGGGAGGTTACAATGAGCAGTTCTTC
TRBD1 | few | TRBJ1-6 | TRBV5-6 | CASSLYQGANSPLHF | TGTGCCAGCAGCTTGTATCAGGGGGCCAATTCACCCCTCCACTTT
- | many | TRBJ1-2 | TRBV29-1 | CSVEDLDYGYTF | TGCAGCGTTGAAGATCTCGACTATGGCTACACCTTC
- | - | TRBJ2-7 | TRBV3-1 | CASSQGWRGQYEQYF | TGTGCCAGCAGCCAAGGATGGCGGGGGCAGTACGAGCAGTACTTC
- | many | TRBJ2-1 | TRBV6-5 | CASSYSTYEQFF | TGTGCCAGCAGTTACTCGACGTATGAGCAGTTCTTC
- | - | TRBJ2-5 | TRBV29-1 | CSVLEIIGGAQETQYF | TGCAGCGTTCTTGAAATTATTGGGGGGGCCCAAGAGACCCAGTACTTC
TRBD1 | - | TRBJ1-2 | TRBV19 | CASSPGGPEYGYTF | TGTGCCAGTAGCCCAGGGGGCCCGGAATATGGCTACACCTTC
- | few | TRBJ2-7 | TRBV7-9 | CASSTTRTTPYEQYF | TGTGCCAGCAGCACTACTAGGACGACTCCCTACGAGCAGTACTTC
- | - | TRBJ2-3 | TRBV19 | CASSRLAIDTQYF | TGTGCCAGTAGTCGGCTAGCGATAGATACGCAGTATTTT
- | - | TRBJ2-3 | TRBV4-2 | CASSQHVTSLTDTQYF | TGTGCCAGCAGCCAACATGTAACTAGTTTGACAGATACGCAGTATTTT
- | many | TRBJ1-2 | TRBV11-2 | CASSQEWDFGGGYTF | TGTGCCAGCAGCCAGGAGTGGGACTTTGGGGGAGGCTACACCTTC
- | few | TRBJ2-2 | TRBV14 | CASSQDRLVPNTGELFF | TGTGCCAGCAGCCAAGATCGGTTAGTCCCGAACACCGGGGAGCTGTTTTTT